This T cell receptor beta chain was sequenced in a study of post-analysis software for immune sequencing data. The wider study: Relapsing-remitting, secondary progressive and progressive-relapsing forms made up the multiple sclerosis disease courses. Overall study results and limits: Strong co-clustering by F measure linked samples that shared a preparation batch. Four or five TRBV segments, TRBV5-6, TRBV5-1 and TRBV20-1 among them, were found more frequent in patients than controls.

cDNA libraries of TCR beta carried unique molecular identifiers. T cells numbering about 0.95 to 10 million gave rise to roughly 0.5 million cDNA molecules. TCRdb itself ran the PCR reads through MiXCR, one entry per CDR3 protein. The sample yields about 190,000 distinct CDR3 sequences, 29% seen once. Note on this clonotype: Its target is unknown. This may be a read error: a much more frequent sequence differs by one nucleotide.

There are 14 residues in the CDR3. The V gene's germline CDR1 is MDHEN and CDR2 SYDVKM. V shed 5 bases and J shed 2 bases, with 13 bases lying between them. This clonotype was sampled from a girl aged 2-17 years with multiple sclerosis. The sample comprised blood. J is TRBJ2-7 and V is TRBV28; unclear D gene. The CDR3 region has the DNA TGTGCCAGCAGTCCACGTGGCACCCCCTACGAGCAGTACTTC. Translating it yields CASSPRGTPYEQYF. The complete variable domain, with remaining parts taken from reference TRBV28 and TRBJ2-7, reads DVKVTQSSRYLVKRTGEKVFLECVQDMDHENMFWYRQDPGLGLRLIYFSYDVKMKEKGDIPEGYSVSREKKERFSLILESASTNQTSMYLCASSPRGTPYEQYFGPGTRLTVT.